Sequencing of this T cell receptor beta chain was carried out in a study of human T cells and chemical hapten exposure. About the research overall: Reading of the patch tests, which applied 0.01% DPC to the upper back, occurred at 6 days.

As for time point: patch test 2, 6 weeks after DPC sensitization. Treatment specified: therapeutic diphenylcyclopropenone sensitization with weekly scalp DPC. This clonotype occurred a few times. Unique molecular identifiers were attached to individual cDNA molecules during library preparation. TCRdb ran MiXCR on the RACE reads and lists one entry per CDR3 protein. The sample yields 95,000 or so distinct CDR3 sequences, approximately 10% seen once. Losses at the gene ends were 5 bases for V and 1 base for J; bases not matched to a gene: 3. Germline V gene data show CDR1 as SGHTA and CDR2 as FQGTGA. This CDR3 spans 15 amino acids.

This chain joins TRBV7-3 and TRBJ1-5; TRBD1 matches 9 bases. The TCR comes from a woman aged 40-49 years with alopecia areata. Some clones in this sample may be carry-over from other donors' samples. The material was whole blood, obtained in connection with sensitization to the hapten diphenylcyclopropenone (DPC). This chain's CDR3 is CASSATGGSNQPQHF. Written as DNA, the CDR3 is TGTGCCAGCAGCGCAACAGGGGGCAGCAATCAGCCCCAGCATTTT.